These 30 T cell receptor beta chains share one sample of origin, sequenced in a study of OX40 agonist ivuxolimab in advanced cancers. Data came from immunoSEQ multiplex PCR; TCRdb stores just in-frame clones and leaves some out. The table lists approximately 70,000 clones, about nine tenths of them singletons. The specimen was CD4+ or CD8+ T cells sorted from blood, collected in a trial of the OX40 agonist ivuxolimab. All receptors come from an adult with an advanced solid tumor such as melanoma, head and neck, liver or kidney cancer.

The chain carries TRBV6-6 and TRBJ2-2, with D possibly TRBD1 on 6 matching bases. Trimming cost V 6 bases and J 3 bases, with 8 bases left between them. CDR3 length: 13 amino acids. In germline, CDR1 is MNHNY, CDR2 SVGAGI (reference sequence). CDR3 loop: CASRSGDTGELFF. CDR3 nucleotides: TGTGCCAGCAGGTCAGGGGACACCGGGGAGCTGTTTTTT.

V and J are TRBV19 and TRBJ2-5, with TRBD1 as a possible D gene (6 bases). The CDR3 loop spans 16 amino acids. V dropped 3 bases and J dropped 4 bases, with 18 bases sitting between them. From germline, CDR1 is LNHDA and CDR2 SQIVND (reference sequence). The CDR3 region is CASSMGQGRTGETQYF. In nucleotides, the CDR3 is TGTGCCAGTAGTATGGGGCAGGGGCGAACGGGAGAGACCCAGTACTTC.

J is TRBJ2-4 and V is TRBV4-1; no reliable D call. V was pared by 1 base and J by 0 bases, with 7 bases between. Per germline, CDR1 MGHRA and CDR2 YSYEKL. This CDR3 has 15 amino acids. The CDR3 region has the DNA TGCGCCAGCAGCCAAGGGTTTGTAGCCAAAAACATTCAGTACTTC. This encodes CASSQGFVAKNIQYF.

CDR3 in amino acids: CAWSPGGGNQPQHF. CDR3 coding DNA: TGTGCCTGGAGTCCAGGCGGGGGCAATCAGCCCCAGCATTTT. The rearrangement links TRBV30 to TRBJ1-5; D gene uncertain. V was trimmed by 2 bases and J by 2 bases, leaving 10 bases between them. The germline gives CDR1 GTSNPN, CDR2 SVGIG (reference sequence). The CDR3 runs to 14 residues.

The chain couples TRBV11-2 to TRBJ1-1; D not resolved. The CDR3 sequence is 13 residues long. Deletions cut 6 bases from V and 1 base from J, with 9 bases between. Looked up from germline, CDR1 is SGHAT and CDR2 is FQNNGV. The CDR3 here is CASRPQQNTEAFF. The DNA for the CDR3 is TGTGCCAGCAGACCTCAACAGAACACTGAAGCTTTCTTT.

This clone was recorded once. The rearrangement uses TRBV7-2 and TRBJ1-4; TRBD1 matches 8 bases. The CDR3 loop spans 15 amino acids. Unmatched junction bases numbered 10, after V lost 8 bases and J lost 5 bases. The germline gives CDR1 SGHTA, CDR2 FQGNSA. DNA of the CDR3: TGTGCCAGCCGACAGGGGCGTGGGTCCAATGAAAAACTGTTTTTT. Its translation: CASRQGRGSNEKLFF.

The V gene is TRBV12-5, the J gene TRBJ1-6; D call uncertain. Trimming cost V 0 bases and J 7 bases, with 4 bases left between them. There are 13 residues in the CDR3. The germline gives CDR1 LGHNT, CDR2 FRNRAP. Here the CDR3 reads CASGLVGNSPLHF. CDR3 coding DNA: TGTGCTAGTGGTTTGGTAGGGAATTCACCCCTCCACTTT.

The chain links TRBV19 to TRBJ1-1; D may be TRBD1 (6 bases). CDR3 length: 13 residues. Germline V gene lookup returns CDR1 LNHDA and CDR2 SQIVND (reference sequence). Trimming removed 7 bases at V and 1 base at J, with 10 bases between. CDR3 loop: CASTGQRNTEAFF. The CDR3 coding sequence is TGTGCCAGTACGGGACAAAGGAACACTGAAGCTTTCTTT.

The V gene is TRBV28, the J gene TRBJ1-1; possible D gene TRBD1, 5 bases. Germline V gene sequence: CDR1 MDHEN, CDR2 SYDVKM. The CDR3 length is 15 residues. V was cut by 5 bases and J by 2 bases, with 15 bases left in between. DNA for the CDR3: TGTGCCAGCAGTCTCTTCAGGGTAGTCAACACTGAAGCTTTCTTT. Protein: CASSLFRVVNTEAFF.

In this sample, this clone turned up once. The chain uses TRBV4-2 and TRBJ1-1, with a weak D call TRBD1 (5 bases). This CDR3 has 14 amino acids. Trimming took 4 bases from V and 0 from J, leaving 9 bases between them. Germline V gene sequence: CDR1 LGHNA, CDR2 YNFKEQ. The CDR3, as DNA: TGTGCCAGCAGCCGGCAGGGTATGAACACTGAAGCTTTCTTT. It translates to CASSRQGMNTEAFF.

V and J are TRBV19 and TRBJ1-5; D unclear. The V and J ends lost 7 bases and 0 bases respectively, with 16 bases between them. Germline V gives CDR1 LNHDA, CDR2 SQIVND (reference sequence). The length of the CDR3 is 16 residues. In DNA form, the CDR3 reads TGTGCCAGTACCCACCAGTTCTCGGATAGCAATCAGCCCCAGCATTTT. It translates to CASTHQFSDSNQPQHF.

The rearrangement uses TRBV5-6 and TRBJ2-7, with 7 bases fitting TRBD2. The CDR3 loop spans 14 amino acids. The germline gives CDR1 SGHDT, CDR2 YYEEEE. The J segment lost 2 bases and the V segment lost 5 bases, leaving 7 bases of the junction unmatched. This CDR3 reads CASSEGAGTYEQYF. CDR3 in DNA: TGTGCCAGCAGTGAGGGAGCGGGGACCTACGAGCAGTACTTC.

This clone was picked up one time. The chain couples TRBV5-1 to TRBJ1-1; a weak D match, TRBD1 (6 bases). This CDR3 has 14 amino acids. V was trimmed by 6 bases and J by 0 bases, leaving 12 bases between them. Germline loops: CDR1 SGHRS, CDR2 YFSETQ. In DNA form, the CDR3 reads TGCGCCAGCAAGACTCAGGGGATGAACACTGAAGCTTTCTTT. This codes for CASKTQGMNTEAFF.

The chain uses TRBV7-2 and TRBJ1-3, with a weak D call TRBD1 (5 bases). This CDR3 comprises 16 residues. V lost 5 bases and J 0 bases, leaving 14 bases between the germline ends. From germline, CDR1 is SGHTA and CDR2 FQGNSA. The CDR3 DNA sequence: TGTGCCAGCAGCCAAAGATCGGGACCCTCTGGAAACACCATATATTTT. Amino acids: CASSQRSGPSGNTIYF.

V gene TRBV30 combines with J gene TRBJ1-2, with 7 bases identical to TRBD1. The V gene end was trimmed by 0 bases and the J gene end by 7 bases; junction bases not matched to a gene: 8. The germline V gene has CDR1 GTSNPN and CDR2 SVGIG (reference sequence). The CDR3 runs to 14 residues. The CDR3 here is CAWSVDTGDGGYTF. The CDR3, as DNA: TGTGCCTGGAGTGTCGACACAGGGGACGGTGGCTACACCTTC.

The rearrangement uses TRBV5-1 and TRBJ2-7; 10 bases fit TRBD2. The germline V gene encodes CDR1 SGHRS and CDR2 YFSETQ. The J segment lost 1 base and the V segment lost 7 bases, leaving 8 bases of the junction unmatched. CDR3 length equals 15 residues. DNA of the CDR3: TGCGCCAGCGGGGTAGCGGGGGGCCAATCCTACGAGCAGTACTTC. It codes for CASGVAGGQSYEQYF.

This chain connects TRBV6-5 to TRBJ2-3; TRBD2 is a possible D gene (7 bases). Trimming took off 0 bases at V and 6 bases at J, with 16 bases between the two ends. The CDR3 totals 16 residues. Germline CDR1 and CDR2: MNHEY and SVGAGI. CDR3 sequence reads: CASSYSVGGADDTQYF. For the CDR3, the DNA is TGTGCCAGCAGTTACTCCGTGGGGGGGGCGGACGATACGCAGTATTTT.

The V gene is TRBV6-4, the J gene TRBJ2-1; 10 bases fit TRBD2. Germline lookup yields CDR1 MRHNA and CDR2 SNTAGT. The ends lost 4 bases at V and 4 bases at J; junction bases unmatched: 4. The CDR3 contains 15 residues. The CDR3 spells CASSVEAGGYNEQFF. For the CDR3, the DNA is TGTGCCAGCAGTGTGGAAGCGGGGGGGTACAATGAGCAGTTCTTC.

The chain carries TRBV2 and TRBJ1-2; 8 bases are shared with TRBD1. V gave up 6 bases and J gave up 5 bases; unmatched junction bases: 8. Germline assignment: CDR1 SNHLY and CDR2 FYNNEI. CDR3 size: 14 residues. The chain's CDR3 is CASSADRAEYGYTF. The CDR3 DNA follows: TGTGCCAGCAGCGCGGACAGGGCCGAATATGGCTACACCTTC.

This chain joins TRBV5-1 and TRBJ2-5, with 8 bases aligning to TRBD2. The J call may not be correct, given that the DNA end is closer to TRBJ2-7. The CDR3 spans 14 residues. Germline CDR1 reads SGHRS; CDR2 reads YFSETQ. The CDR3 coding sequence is TGCGCCAGCAGCTTGAGGACTAGCTCCGCCGAGCAGTACTTC. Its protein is CASSLRTSSAEQYF.

The CDR3 DNA follows: TGCAGCGTTGTCCCCGGGGGCACAGATACGCAGTATTTT. Amino acid sequence: CSVVPGGTDTQYF. J is TRBJ2-3 and V is TRBV29-1; a weak D match, TRBD2 (5 bases). With 4 bases removed from V and 1 base from J, the gap between germline ends came to 9 bases. CDR3 length: 13 residues. CDR1 SQVTM and CDR2 ANQGSEA come from the germline V gene.

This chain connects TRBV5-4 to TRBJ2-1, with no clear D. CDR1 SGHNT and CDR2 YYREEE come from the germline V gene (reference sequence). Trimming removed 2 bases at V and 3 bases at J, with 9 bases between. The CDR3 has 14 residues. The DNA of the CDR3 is TGTGCCAGCAGCTTAGGTGGTGACTACAATGAGCAGTTCTTC. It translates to CASSLGGDYNEQFF.

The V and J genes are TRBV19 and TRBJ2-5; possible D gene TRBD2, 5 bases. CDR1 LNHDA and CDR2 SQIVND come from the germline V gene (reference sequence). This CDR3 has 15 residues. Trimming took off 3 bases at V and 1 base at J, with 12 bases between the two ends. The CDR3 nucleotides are TGTGCCAGTAGTATCGCGACTACTTCCCAAGAGACCCAGTACTTC. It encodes CASSIATTSQETQYF.

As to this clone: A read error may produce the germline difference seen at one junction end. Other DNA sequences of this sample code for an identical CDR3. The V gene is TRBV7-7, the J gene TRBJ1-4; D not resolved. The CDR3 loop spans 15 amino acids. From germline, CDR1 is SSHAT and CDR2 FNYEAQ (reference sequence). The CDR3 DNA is TGTGCTAGCAGCTTAGTCAGAGCAACTAATGAAAAACTGTTTTTT. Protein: CASSLVRATNEKLFF.

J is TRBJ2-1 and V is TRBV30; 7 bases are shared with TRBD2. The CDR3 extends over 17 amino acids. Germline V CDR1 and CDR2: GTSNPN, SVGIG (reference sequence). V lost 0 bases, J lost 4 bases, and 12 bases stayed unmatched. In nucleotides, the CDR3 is TGTGCCTGGAGTGTGGGGCTAGCGGAGGCCCCGTACAATGAGCAGTTCTTC. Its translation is CAWSVGLAEAPYNEQFF.

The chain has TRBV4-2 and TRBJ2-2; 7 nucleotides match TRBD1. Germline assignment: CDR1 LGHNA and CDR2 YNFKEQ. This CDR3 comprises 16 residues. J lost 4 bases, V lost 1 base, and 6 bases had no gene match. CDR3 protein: CASSQAFGTVTGELFF. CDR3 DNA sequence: TGTGCCAGCAGCCAAGCCTTCGGGACAGTCACCGGGGAGCTGTTTTTT.

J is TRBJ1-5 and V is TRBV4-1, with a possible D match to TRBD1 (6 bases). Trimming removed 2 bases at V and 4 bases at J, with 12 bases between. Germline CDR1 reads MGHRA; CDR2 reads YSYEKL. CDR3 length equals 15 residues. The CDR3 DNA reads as TGCGCCAGCAGCCAACGGGGGGACATAAATCAGCCCCAGCATTTT. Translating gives CASSQRGDINQPQHF.

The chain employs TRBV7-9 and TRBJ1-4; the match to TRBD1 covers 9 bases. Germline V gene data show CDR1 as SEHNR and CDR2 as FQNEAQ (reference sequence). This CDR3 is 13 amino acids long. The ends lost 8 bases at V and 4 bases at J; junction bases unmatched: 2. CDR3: CASAGQGNEKLFF. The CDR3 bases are TGTGCCAGCGCGGGACAGGGTAATGAAAAACTGTTTTTT.

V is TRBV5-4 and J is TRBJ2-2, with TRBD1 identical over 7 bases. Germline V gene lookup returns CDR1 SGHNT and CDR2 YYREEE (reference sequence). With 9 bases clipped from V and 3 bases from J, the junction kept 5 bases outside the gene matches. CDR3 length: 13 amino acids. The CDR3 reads CATQGIYTGELFF. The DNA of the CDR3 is TGTGCCACACAGGGGATTTACACCGGGGAGCTGTTTTTT.

CDR3 residues: CASSLRHYNTEAFF. The CDR3 DNA reads as TGTGCCAGCAGTTTACGCCACTACAACACTGAAGCTTTCTTT. V usage is TRBV28 and J usage is TRBJ1-1; no firm D call. There are 14 residues in the CDR3. The germline V and J ends were trimmed by 2 bases and 2 bases, with 9 bases remaining between them. Germline loops: CDR1 MDHEN, CDR2 SYDVKM. The full variable domain, with the rest looked up from reference TRBV28 and TRBJ1-1, is DVKVTQSSRYLVKRTGEKVFLECVQDMDHENMFWYRQDPGLGLRLIYFSYDVKMKEKGDIPEGYSVSREKKERFSLILESASTNQTSMYLCASSLRHYNTEAFFGQGTRLTVV.